The 7 T cell receptor beta chains below all came from one sample that was sequenced in a study of CD8+ T cells in alopecia areata. RNA extraction and reverse transcription yielded cDNA as sequencing template. Clones were read by immunoSEQ multiplex PCR, and TCRdb kept only the in-frame ones, dropping some. Captured here are around 100,000 clones, none seen once; the top ten comprise roughly 21%. The sequenced sample consisted of lesional skin. These receptor sequences come from a C3H/HeJ mouse with alopecia areata. The mouse strain carries the MHC haplotype H2-k.

Only a few counts were recorded for this clone. Each gene name is a mouse one. The read is 4 residues too short to cover the CDR3 end, so that end is filled in from the germline J gene. The chain employs TRBV14 and TRBJ2-1; a weak D match, TRBD1 (6 bases). The CDR3 contains 14 residues. Between the trimmed V and J ends, which lost 4 bases and 4 bases, there was a span of 12 bases. Per germline, CDR1 SGHDT and CDR2 FRDEAV. The part of the CDR3 DNA that was read is TGTGCCAGCAGTCCCCAGGGGATTTATGCT. It encodes CASSPQGIYA. The entire CDR3 reads CASSPQGIYAEQFF.

Comment on this clone: Genes and germline come from the mouse. Sequencing ends 4 residues short of the CDR3 end; the germline J gene provides the rest. The rearrangement joins TRBV29 to TRBJ2-3; TRBD1 aligns across 8 bases. The germline gives CDR1 MSHET, CDR2 SYDVDS. The length of the CDR3 is 14 residues. With V trimmed by 2 bases and J by 3 bases, 1 base remained unmatched. The chain's CDR3 is CASSLQGAAETLYF. CDR3 bases read: TGTGCTAGCAGTTTACAGGGGGCGGCAGAA.

A word on this clone: The listed TCRdb protein conflicts with the DNA translation at residue 12, and the protein shown is translated directly from the DNA. Genes and germline come from the mouse. The CDR3 end is not reached by the read, which stops 3 residues before it; the germline J gene fills it in. This chain uses TRBV19 with TRBJ1-6, with 7 bases aligning to TRBD1. TRBJ1-6 counts as an open reading frame of uncertain function. The CDR3 runs 15 residues. Germline V gene sequence: CDR1 FNHDT, CDR2 SITEND (reference sequence). Trimming at V came to 2 bases and at J to 4 bases, leaving 3 bases not matched to a gene. The CDR3 bases that were read are TGTGCCAGCAGTATCGGGGACAGATATAATTCGCCC. Its protein product is CASSIGDRYNSP. The whole CDR3 region reads CASSIGDRYNSPLYF.

On this clone: The genes and germline here are from mouse. Coverage ceases 4 residues before the CDR3 finishes, and the germline J gene fills in the end. The V call is TRBV19, the J call TRBJ2-7, with 8 nucleotides matching TRBD2. Germline V gene data show CDR1 as FNHDT and CDR2 as SITEND (reference sequence). The CDR3 is 13 amino acids. The V gene end was trimmed by 4 bases and the J gene end by 2 bases; junction bases not matched to a gene: 2. The CDR3 reads CASSVTGAYEQYF. CDR3 DNA (partial): TGTGCCAGCAGTGTGACTGGGGCCTAT. The full variable domain, its missing parts supplied by reference TRBV19 and TRBJ2-7, is GGIITQTPKFLIGQEGQKLTLKCQQNFNHDTMYWYRQDSGKGLRLIYYSITENDLQKGDLSEGYDASREKKSSFSLTVTSAQKNEMAVFLCASSVTGAYEQYFGPGTRLTVL.

This clone showed up just a few times. The genes are named according to mouse. This specimen includes other DNA sequences encoding the same CDR3. CDR3 loop: CASSPDWGAETLYF. The DNA read from the CDR3 is TGTGCCAGCAGTCCTGACTGGGGTGCAGAA. The J gene is TRBJ2-3, the V gene TRBV19; 7 bases are a match to TRBD2. The CDR3 end falls 4 residues outside the read, so it is completed with the germline J gene. Trimming took 4 bases from V and 1 from J; bases not matched to a gene: 3. The length of the CDR3 is 14 residues. Germline CDR1 is FNHDT and CDR2 is SITEND (reference sequence). The whole variable domain, remainder taken from reference TRBV19 and TRBJ2-3, is GGIITQTPKFLIGQEGQKLTLKCQQNFNHDTMYWYRQDSGKGLRLIYYSITENDLQKGDLSEGYDASREKKSSFSLTVTSAQKNEMAVFLCASSPDWGAETLYFGSGTRLTVL.

This clone was seen a handful of times. Gene names are mouse gene names. From the germline J gene comes the end of the CDR3, since the read stops 4 residues before it. The chain is built from TRBV13-2 and TRBJ1-4; TRBD1 is a possible D gene (6 bases). Trimming shortened V by 8 bases and J by 5 bases, and 13 bases separated the two germline ends. Per the germline V gene, CDR1 is NNHNN and CDR2 is SYGAGS (reference sequence). The CDR3 length is 13 residues. The CDR3 DNA, read in part, is TGTGCCAGGGGGGGGACACCAAACGAA. This codes for CARGGTPNE. The entire CDR3 protein is CARGGTPNERLFF.

This clone was found a few times. Gene names follow the mouse nomenclature. CDR3 region: CASRDRGQGTGQLYF. The sequenced CDR3 bases are TGTGCCAGCAGAGACAGGGGGCAAGGGACCGGG. The chain links TRBV13-3 to TRBJ2-2; 10 nucleotides agree with TRBD1. The read comes to an end 4 residues before the CDR3 does, leaving the germline J gene to fill in the end. Trimming took 5 bases from V and 5 from J; bases not matched to a gene: 6. Germline CDR1 is NNHDY and CDR2 is SYVADS. The CDR3 is made up of 15 amino acids.